Each of the 13 T cell receptor beta chains below was sequenced from the same sample in a study of blood T cell repertoires in COVID-19. Some clones are missing from TCRdb's copy, which holds only in-frame ones; the method was immunoSEQ multiplex PCR. The table includes around 300,000 clones, under 90% detected once. The sequenced sample consisted of peripheral blood. Receptor source: a man aged 50 or older with acute or convalescent COVID-19.

The rearrangement joins TRBV2 to TRBJ2-4; 8 nucleotides agree with TRBD2. V gave up 7 bases and J gave up 7 bases; unmatched junction bases: 3. Per germline, CDR1 SNHLY and CDR2 FYNNEI. CDR3 length: 12 residues. The CDR3 region is CASTASGNIQYF. CDR3 bases: TGTGCCAGCACTGCTAGCGGGAACATTCAGTACTTC.

The rearrangement uses TRBV27 and TRBJ1-1; D perhaps matches TRBD1 (6 bases). V shed 5 bases and J shed 1 base, with 11 bases lying between them. Germline lookup yields CDR1 MNHEY and CDR2 SMNVEV (reference sequence). This CDR3 is built from 14 residues. The CDR3 protein is CASSAGTQNTEAFF. The CDR3 region has the DNA TGTGCCAGCAGTGCCGGGACACAGAACACTGAAGCTTTCTTT.

This clone is a singleton in its sample. This chain uses TRBV5-1 with TRBJ2-1; 8 nucleotides align to TRBD1. Germline CDR1 is SGHRS and CDR2 is YFSETQ. The CDR3 is made up of 13 amino acids. J lost 9 bases, V lost 6 bases, and 8 bases had no gene match. The CDR3 region is CASKPGGMGEQFF. The CDR3 coding sequence is TGCGCCAGCAAGCCAGGGGGCATGGGTGAGCAGTTCTTC.

The J gene is TRBJ1-6, the V gene TRBV6-5; the D is unclear. The CDR3 is 14 amino acids. CDR1 MNHEY and CDR2 SVGAGI come from the germline V gene. Trimming left V 2 bases short and J 8 bases short, with 10 bases between. CDR3 nucleotides: TGTGCCAGCAGTTACGGCGGCTGGGATTCACCCCTCCACTTT. Translation: CASSYGGWDSPLHF.

The gene calls are TRBV3-1 (or the pseudogene TRBV3-2) and TRBJ2-7; possibly TRBD2 for D (5 bases). Trimming pared 0 bases from V and 4 bases from J, leaving 19 bases between. The CDR3 sequence is 17 residues long. The germline CDR1 and CDR2 sequences are LGHDT and YNNKEL (reference sequence). The CDR3 bases are TGTGCCAGCAGCCAAGAAAAGCGGTCCAGCCCGCCTTACGAGCAGTACTTC. Its protein is CASSQEKRSSPPYEQYF.

This chain uses TRBV5-1 with TRBJ1-4, with D perhaps matching TRBD1 (6 bases). The length of the CDR3 is 15 residues. V was shortened by 0 bases and J by 0 bases, with 6 bases between the two germline ends. CDR1 and CDR2 (germline): SGHRS, YFSETQ. Written as DNA, the CDR3 is TGCGCCAGCAGCTTGGAGGGGGCAACTAATGAAAAACTGTTTTTT. Its translation is CASSLEGATNEKLFF.

The chain joins TRBV3-1 (or the pseudogene TRBV3-2) to TRBJ1-5, with 7 bases that match TRBD1. The CDR3 is 16 residues long. Germline CDR1 reads LGHDT; CDR2 reads YNNKEL (reference sequence). V dropped 1 base and J dropped 4; count of bases not matched to a gene: 7. The CDR3 loop is CASSQGPGTANQPQHF. As DNA, the CDR3 is TGTGCCAGCAGCCAAGGCCCAGGGACAGCAAATCAGCCCCAGCATTTT.

The chain couples TRBV19 to TRBJ1-2; 8 positions agree with TRBD1. Germline CDR1 LNHDA, CDR2 SQIVND (reference sequence). Trimming removed 9 bases from V and 8 bases from J; junction bases left unmatched: 14. CDR3 length: 14 amino acids. The CDR3 DNA sequence: TGTGCCAGCTCTTCGGGACAGGCCGTTTCCGGCTACACCTTC. This encodes CASSSGQAVSGYTF.

CDR3 region: CASSARAGGIQYF. CDR3 nucleotides: TGTGCCAGCAGTGCACGGGCGGGCGGCATTCAGTACTTC. The chain is built from TRBV12-3 or TRBV12-4 and TRBJ2-4, with a possible D match to TRBD2 (5 bases). The CDR3 runs 13 residues. The germline V and J ends were trimmed by 5 bases and 9 bases, with 14 bases remaining between them.

The CDR3 DNA reads TGTGCCAGCAGGGCTGGAGACGGTGGCTACGAGCAGTACTTC. Translation gives CASRAGDGGYEQYF. The V and J genes are TRBV6-6 and TRBJ2-7; D uncertain. V was clipped by 6 bases and J by 3 bases, with 15 bases between them. Germline V gene data show CDR1 as MNHNY and CDR2 as SVGAGI (reference sequence). The CDR3 consists of 14 residues.

The chain combines TRBV2 with TRBJ2-7; D is possibly TRBD2 (6 bases). Germline lookup yields CDR1 SNHLY and CDR2 FYNNEI. V gave up 4 bases and J gave up 4 bases, with 17 bases separating them. CDR3 length: 15 amino acids. The CDR3 sequence: CASSVLGGKSYEQYF. The CDR3 nucleotides read TGTGCCAGCAGTGTATTGGGGGGTAAATCATACGAGCAGTACTTC.

This chain links TRBV9 with TRBJ2-7; a possible D gene is TRBD2 (6 bases). Looked up from germline, CDR1 is SGDLS and CDR2 is YYNGEE. The ends were cut back, 0 bases at V and 6 bases at J, with 13 bases in the middle. This CDR3 region has 14 residues. CDR3 amino acids: CASSVAGVGLEQYF. CDR3 nucleotides: TGTGCCAGCAGCGTAGCGGGGGTGGGTCTCGAGCAGTACTTC.

Details on this clone: Mismatch with germline at one junction end may stem from a read error. This chain uses TRBV7-7 with TRBJ2-3; D is undetermined. The V gene's germline CDR1 is SSHAT and CDR2 FNYEAQ (reference sequence). CDR3 length: 14 amino acids. CDR3 loop: CASSRFLNTDTQYF. CDR3 nucleotides: TGTGCTAGCAGCCGGTTCCTTAACACAGATACGCAGTATTTT.